A selection of T cell receptor beta chains follows, all from one sample in a study of CD8+ T cells in alopecia areata. Data came from immunoSEQ multiplex PCR; TCRdb stores just in-frame clones and leaves some out. The table shows some 180,000 clones, with around 63% occurring only once. The sequences come from CD4+ T cells sorted from blood, collected at week 0. These receptors all stem from a human donor with alopecia areata. Each CDR3 is given with its conserved first and last residue.

TRBJ1-6	TRBV30	CAWSVRAGDNSPLHF
TRBJ1-1	TRBV5-1	CASRYAGENTEAFF
TRBJ1-1	TRBV30	CAWRPGLPNTEAFF
TRBJ1-6	TRBV9	CASSVWDSPLHF
TRBJ1-5	TRBV6-5	CASTEDRNQPQHF
TRBJ2-4	TRBV29-1	CSVADGGHIQYF
TRBJ2-1	TRBV29-1	CSAVGQTYNEQFF
TRBJ2-1	TRBV29-1	CSVDRTGPYNEQFF
TRBJ2-5	TRBV11-1	CASSLALGRETQYF
TRBJ1-2	TRBV11-2	CASSLSPGQPYGYTF
TRBJ2-7	TRBV13	CASSLGFRRSSYEQYF
TRBJ1-5	TRBV19	CATRDRVEPQHF
TRBJ2-5	TRBV29-1	CSASKSTGQETQYF
TRBJ1-1	TRBV29-1	CSVEDRGWGAFF
TRBJ1-6	TRBV30	CAWSVDRAYNSPLHF
TRBJ1-5	TRBV30	CAWSARAIQPQHF
TRBJ2-3	TRBV27	CASGMTGWADTQYF
TRBJ2-7	TRBV15	CATSRDLAVYEQYF
TRBJ1-1	TRBV30	CAWSAPPNTEAFF
TRBJ2-2	TRBV30	CAWGRTTGELFF
TRBJ2-7	TRBV7-9	CASSPRGWTYEQYF
TRBJ2-5	TRBV5-1	CASRTGQGRETQYF
TRBJ1-4	TRBV10-3	CAISGQKGTNEKLFF
TRBJ1-3	TRBV28	CASREHSGNTIYF
TRBJ2-2	TRBV30	CAFQAGELFF
TRBJ2-1	TRBV7-9	CASRIDGTRVNEQFF
TRBJ2-7	TRBV6-1	CATGRQGYEQYF
TRBJ2-5	TRBV25-1	CASGGAGETQYF
TRBJ1-2	TRBV29-1	CSVEITRNYGYTF
TRBJ1-2	TRBV28	CASSLGPDRVRGYTF
TRBJ1-2	TRBV29-1	CSVVGVDGYTF
TRBJ2-3	TRBV7-2	CASSLSSGGGTDTQYF
TRBJ1-2	TRBV9	CASSAVDGTLYGYTF
TRBJ2-3	TRBV7-2	CASSLVWGRDTQYF
TRBJ2-3	TRBV29-1	CSVGGGSSTDTQYF
TRBJ2-6	TRBV29-1	CSVEHRDNLSGANVLTF
TRBJ1-2	TRBV29-1	CSALIQGYGYTF
TRBJ1-1	TRBV29-1	CSVELRQGSPEAFF
TRBJ1-2	TRBV30	CAWSHPIGSFYGYTF
TRBJ1-4	TRBV4-2	CASSQDPGMMYEKLFF
TRBJ1-1	TRBV4-3	CASSQVGGQGETEAFF
TRBJ2-1	TRBV29-1	CSVAVRDRGVEQFF
TRBJ2-2	TRBV4-3	CASSQRGSSTGELFF
TRBJ1-5	TRBV29-1	CSARVGGGSNQPQHF
TRBJ2-2	TRBV5-4	CASSLGGDTGELFF
TRBJ1-5	TRBV19	CASSIDQTAHQPQHF
TRBJ2-7	TRBV6-1	CASSERQHAYEQYF
TRBJ1-5	TRBV28	CASSKGLGNQPQHF
TRBJ1-5	TRBV15	CATSRDNRAGQPQHF
TRBJ1-6	TRBV7-6	CASSLARENSPLHF
TRBJ2-1	TRBV14	CASSPRIGSYNEQFF
TRBJ2-5	TRBV30	CAWNNQETQYF
TRBJ2-6	TRBV7-3	CASSQGAGANVLTF
TRBJ1-1	TRBV9	CASSGQAVGTEAFF
TRBJ2-6	TRBV27	CATSRGGANVLTF
TRBJ2-5	TRBV29-1	CSARTGAKETQYF
TRBJ2-5	TRBV30	CAGASPLETQYF